The clone carrying this TCR beta chain was counted between two and nine times. Its specificity is unknown. This specimen belongs to a study of vaccination and CD4 T cells after COVID-19. Turning to the study itself: Convalescent cases consisted of six males and four females, of whom two were Hispanic.

Looked up from germline, CDR1 is MNHNS and CDR2 is SASEGT. This CDR3 has 16 amino acids. Germline trimming cut 7 bases from V and 3 bases from J; bases unmatched to any gene: 12. The treatment was: roughly nine-day PBMC culture with coronavirus spike peptide pools or control peptides (ViraFEST assay). According to the study, CD4+ T cells from the unexposed donor were gathered ahead of the COVID-19 pandemic (2011-2018). With the Oncomine TCR Beta short-read assay, DNA from cultured CD4+ T cells was sequenced. A single record per CDR3 protein comes from TCRdb applying MiXCR to the PCR reads. Of about 7,200 distinct CDR3 sequences listed, about 41% are singletons.

The specimen was CD4+ T cells from blood, cultured in vitro. This clonotype originated in a human donor in good health. The V call is TRBV6-1, the J call TRBJ2-3, with 8 bases that match TRBD1. The CDR3 protein is CASTPLGTGLTDTQYF. The CDR3 nucleotides read TGTGCCAGCACGCCCTTAGGGACAGGTCTAACAGATACGCAGTATTTT.